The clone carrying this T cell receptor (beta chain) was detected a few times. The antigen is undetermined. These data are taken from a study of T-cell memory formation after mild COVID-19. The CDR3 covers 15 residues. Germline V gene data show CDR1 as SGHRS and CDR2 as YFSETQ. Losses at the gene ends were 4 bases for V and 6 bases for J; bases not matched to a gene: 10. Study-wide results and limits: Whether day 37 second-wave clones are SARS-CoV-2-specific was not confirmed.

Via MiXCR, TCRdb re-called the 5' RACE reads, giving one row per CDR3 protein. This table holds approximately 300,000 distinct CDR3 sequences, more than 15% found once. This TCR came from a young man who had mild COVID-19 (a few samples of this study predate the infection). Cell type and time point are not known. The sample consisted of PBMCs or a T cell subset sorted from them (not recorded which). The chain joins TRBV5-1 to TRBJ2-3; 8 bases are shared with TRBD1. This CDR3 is CASSPSTGDDDTQYF. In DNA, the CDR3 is TGCGCCAGCAGCCCCTCGACAGGGGATGATGATACGCAGTATTTT.